This passage covers 14 T cell receptor beta chains from one sample sequenced in a study of technical replicates of blood from a handful of donors. Sequenced by immunoSEQ multiplex PCR; TCRdb stores in-frame clones only, minus some. This table holds about 67,000 clones, about 97% found once. The sequenced sample was T cells isolated from PBMCs. These receptors all stem from a human donor in good health.

This rearrangement joins TRBV28 to TRBJ2-7; TRBD2 might be the D (5 bases). Germline V CDR1 and CDR2: MDHEN, SYDVKM. Trimming left V 7 bases short and J 6 bases short, with 10 bases between. The CDR3 runs to 11 residues. The CDR3 reads CASTGSSEQYF. CDR3 sequence (DNA): TGTGCCAGCACGGGGAGTAGCGAGCAGTACTTC.

The genes are TRBV6-1 and TRBJ2-7, with D hard to call. The V end lost 7 bases, the J end lost 0 bases, and 10 bases lay between the germline ends. CDR3 length: 13 residues. The V gene's germline CDR1 is MNHNS and CDR2 SASEGT. CDR3 in amino acids: CASNTVISYEQYF. CDR3 in DNA: TGTGCCAGCAACACAGTAATCTCCTACGAGCAGTACTTC.

The CDR3 sequence is CASSLGTGISGNTIYF. The CDR3, as DNA: TGCGCCAGCAGCTTGGGGACAGGCATTTCTGGAAACACCATATATTTT. The chain employs TRBV5-1 and TRBJ1-3; 7 positions match TRBD1. Germline V gene sequence: CDR1 SGHRS, CDR2 YFSETQ. The CDR3 loop spans 16 amino acids. After removal of 0 bases from V and 1 base from J, the junction contained 4 bases not matched to a gene.

V usage is TRBV5-1 and J usage is TRBJ1-4, with TRBD1 matching 7 bases. V lost 0 bases to trimming and J lost 8 bases; unmatched junction nucleotides: 10. CDR3 length: 16 amino acids. CDR1 and CDR2 from the germline V gene are SGHRS and YFSETQ. The chain's CDR3 is CASSLAPGTVGEKLFF. The CDR3 coding sequence is TGCGCCAGCAGCTTGGCACCCGGGACAGTGGGCGAAAAACTGTTTTTT.

V and J are TRBV27 and TRBJ1-1, with D possibly being TRBD1 (5 bases). V was pared by 8 bases and J by 8 bases, with 15 bases between. CDR1 and CDR2 (germline): MNHEY, SMNVEV (reference sequence). The CDR3 is made up of 12 amino acids. The chain's CDR3 is CASRPGGGEAFF. Written as DNA, the CDR3 is TGTGCCAGCCGGCCGGGGGGTGGGGAAGCTTTCTTT.

V and J are TRBV4-1 and TRBJ2-7, with 10 bases aligning to TRBD2. The CDR3 consists of 14 residues. Germline CDR1 and CDR2: MGHRA and YSYEKL. V trimming: 4 bases; J trimming: 4 bases; junction bases outside the gene matches: 4. The CDR3 DNA reads TGCGCCAGCAGCCTTCTAGCGGGAGCTTACGAGCAGTACTTC. This gives the protein CASSLLAGAYEQYF.

This clone was seen just once. The rearrangement uses TRBV29-1 and TRBJ1-1; unclear D gene. V dropped 4 bases and J dropped 8 bases, with 11 bases sitting between them. Germline loops: CDR1 SQVTM, CDR2 ANQGSEA. There are 11 residues in the CDR3. The CDR3 is CSVVPVLEAFF. The CDR3 coding sequence is TGCAGCGTTGTCCCGGTATTAGAAGCTTTCTTT.

This chain connects TRBV5-4 to TRBJ2-3; D is ambiguous. This CDR3 has 12 amino acids. Germline V lookup: CDR1 SGHNT, CDR2 YYREEE (reference sequence). V shed 4 bases and J shed 4 bases, with 7 bases lying between them. CDR3 residues: CASSNNADTQYF. CDR3 sequence (DNA): TGTGCCAGCAGCAACAATGCAGATACGCAGTATTTT.

The V and J genes are TRBV6-5 and TRBJ2-3; possible D gene TRBD1, 5 bases. From germline, CDR1 is MNHEY and CDR2 SVGAGI. The length of the CDR3 is 14 residues. V dropped 2 bases and J dropped 3 bases, with 9 bases sitting between them. CDR3 nucleotide sequence: TGTGCCAGCAGTTACGGGGCCCCTACAGATACGCAGTATTTT. Translation gives CASSYGAPTDTQYF.

This clone was recorded once. V gene TRBV19 combines with J gene TRBJ2-5; 7 bases fit TRBD1. The CDR3 loop spans 16 amino acids. J gave up 1 base and V 4 bases, and 9 bases lay outside the gene matches. CDR1 is LNHDA, CDR2 SQIVND, per germline (reference sequence). CDR3 residues: CASSTRTGDSQETQYF. The CDR3 DNA sequence: TGTGCCAGTAGTACCCGGACAGGAGACTCCCAAGAGACCCAGTACTTC.

The gene calls are TRBV7-7 and TRBJ2-2, with D possibly TRBD1 on 5 matching bases. Germline loops: CDR1 SSHAT, CDR2 FNYEAQ (reference sequence). Trimming stripped 2 bases from V and 5 bases from J, with 9 bases between. The CDR3 sequence is 14 residues long. The chain's CDR3 is CASSLLQGTGELFF. In nucleotides, the CDR3 is TGTGCCAGCAGCTTACTCCAGGGTACCGGGGAGCTGTTTTTT.

This chain uses TRBV6-5 with TRBJ2-7, with 7 nucleotides matching TRBD1. Germline V CDR1 and CDR2: MNHEY, SVGAGI. Trimming removed 6 bases from V and 10 bases from J; junction bases left unmatched: 6. The CDR3 is 11 amino acids. CDR3 DNA sequence: TGTGCCAGCAGAACAGACAGGGCTCAGTACTTC. Its protein product is CASRTDRAQYF.

The chain links TRBV28 to TRBJ2-1; a weak D match, TRBD2 (6 bases). CDR3 size: 14 residues. V gave up 6 bases and J gave up 2 bases, with 11 bases separating them. Germline lookup yields CDR1 MDHEN and CDR2 SYDVKM. The CDR3 here is CASRSGGAYNEQFF. As DNA, the CDR3 is TGTGCCAGCAGGAGCGGAGGGGCCTACAATGAGCAGTTCTTC.

V and J are TRBV19 and TRBJ2-7, with D possibly matching TRBD1 (6 bases). The germline V and J ends were trimmed by 7 bases and 0 bases, with 13 bases remaining between them. Germline V gene data show CDR1 as LNHDA and CDR2 as SQIVND (reference sequence). The CDR3 totals 14 residues. Here the CDR3 DNA reads TGTGCCAGTAAGAACCGGGACACCTCCTACGAGCAGTACTTC. Amino acid sequence: CASKNRDTSYEQYF.